This TCR beta chain derives from a study of blood T cell repertoires in COVID-19. Only in-frame clones appear in the TCRdb table, and some are missing; sequencing was by immunoSEQ multiplex PCR. Of around 500,000 clones listed, 70% to 90% were seen once; the top ten hold less than 2%. Participant ages covered roughly 18 to 89 years across 24 US areas. Two negative PCRs, clearance, or symptom resolution characterized the recovered Cohort 3 donors. This clone was found once. The germline gives CDR1 LNHDA, CDR2 SQIVND (reference sequence). This CDR3 is 16 amino acids long. The V and J ends lost 5 bases and 0 bases, in that order; junction bases with no gene match: 5.

The sequenced material came from PBMCs or T cells enriched from blood (not recorded which). The clonotype comes from a woman aged 40 to 50 who had recovered from COVID-19. The V gene is TRBV19, the J gene TRBJ2-3, with TRBD2 matching 10 bases. The CDR3 sequence: CASSFRLAGSTDTQYF. The CDR3 DNA is TGTGCCAGTAGTTTCAGACTAGCGGGTAGCACAGATACGCAGTATTTT.